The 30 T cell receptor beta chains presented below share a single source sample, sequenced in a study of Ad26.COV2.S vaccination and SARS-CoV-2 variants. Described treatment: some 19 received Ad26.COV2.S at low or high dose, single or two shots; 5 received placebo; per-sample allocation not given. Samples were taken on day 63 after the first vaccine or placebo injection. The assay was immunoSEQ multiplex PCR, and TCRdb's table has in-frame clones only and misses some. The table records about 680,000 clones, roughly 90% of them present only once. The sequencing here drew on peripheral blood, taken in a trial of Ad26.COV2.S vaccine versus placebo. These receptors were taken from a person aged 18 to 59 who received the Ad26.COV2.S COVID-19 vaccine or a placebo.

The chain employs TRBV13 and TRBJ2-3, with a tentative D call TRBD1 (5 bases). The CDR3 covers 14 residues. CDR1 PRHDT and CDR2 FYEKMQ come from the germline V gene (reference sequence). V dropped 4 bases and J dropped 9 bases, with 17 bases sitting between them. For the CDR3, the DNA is TGTGCCAGCAGCTCAGGGCCCACCGGATCGACGCAGTATTTT. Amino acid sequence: CASSSGPTGSTQYF. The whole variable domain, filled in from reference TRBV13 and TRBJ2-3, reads AAGVIQSPRHLIKEKRETATLKCYPIPRHDTVYWYQQGPGQDPQFLISFYEKMQSDKGSIPDRFSAQQFSDYHSELNMSSLELGDSALYFCASSSGPTGSTQYFGPGTRLTVL.

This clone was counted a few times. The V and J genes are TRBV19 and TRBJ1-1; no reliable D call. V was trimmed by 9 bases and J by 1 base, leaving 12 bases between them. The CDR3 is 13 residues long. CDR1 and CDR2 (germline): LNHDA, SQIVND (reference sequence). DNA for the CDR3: TGTGCCAGCAGCGACCTTCAGAACACTGAAGCTTTCTTT. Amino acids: CASSDLQNTEAFF.

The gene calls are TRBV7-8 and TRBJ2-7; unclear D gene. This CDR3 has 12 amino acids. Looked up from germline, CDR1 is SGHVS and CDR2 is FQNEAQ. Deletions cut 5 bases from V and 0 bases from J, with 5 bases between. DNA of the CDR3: TGTGCCAGCAGCCGCCGCTCCTACGAGCAGTACTTC. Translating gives CASSRRSYEQYF.

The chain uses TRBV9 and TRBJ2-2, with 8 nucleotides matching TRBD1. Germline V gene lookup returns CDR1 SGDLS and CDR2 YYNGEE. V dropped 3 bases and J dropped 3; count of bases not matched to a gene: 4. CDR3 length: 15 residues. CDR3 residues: CASSEKTGDTGELFF. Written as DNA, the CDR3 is TGTGCCAGCAGCGAAAAGACAGGGGACACCGGGGAGCTGTTTTTT.

CDR3 sequence reads: CAWRYTGTSGLLEFF. Written as DNA, the CDR3 is TGTGCCTGGAGGTATACCGGGACTAGCGGCCTCCTAGAGTTCTTC. The V gene is TRBV30, the J gene TRBJ2-1; 11 bases map to TRBD2. V shed 3 bases and J 14 bases; nucleotides not matched to a gene: 15. The CDR3 runs to 15 residues. CDR1 is GTSNPN and CDR2 is SVGIG in the germline V gene (reference sequence).

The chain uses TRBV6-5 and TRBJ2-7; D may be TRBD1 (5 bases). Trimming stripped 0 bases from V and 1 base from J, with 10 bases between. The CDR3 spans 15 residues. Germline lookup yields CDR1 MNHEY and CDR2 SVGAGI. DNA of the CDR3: TGTGCCAGCAGTTACTCGACAGTGTGGTCCTACGAGCAGTACTTC. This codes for CASSYSTVWSYEQYF.

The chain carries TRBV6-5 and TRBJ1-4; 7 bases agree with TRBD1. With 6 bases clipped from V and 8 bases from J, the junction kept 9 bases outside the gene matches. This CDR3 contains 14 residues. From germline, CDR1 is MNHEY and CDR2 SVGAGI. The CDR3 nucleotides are TGTGCCAGCAGCCTACAGGGGCGTGGGGAAAAACTGTTTTTT. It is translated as CASSLQGRGEKLFF.

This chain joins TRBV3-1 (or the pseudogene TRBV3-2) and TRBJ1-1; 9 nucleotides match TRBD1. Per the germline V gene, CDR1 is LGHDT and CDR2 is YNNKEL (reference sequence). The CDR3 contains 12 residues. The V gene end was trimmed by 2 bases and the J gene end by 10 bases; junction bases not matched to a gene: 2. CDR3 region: CASSQRDRAAFF. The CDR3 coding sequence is TGTGCCAGCAGCCAAAGGGACAGGGCAGCTTTCTTT.

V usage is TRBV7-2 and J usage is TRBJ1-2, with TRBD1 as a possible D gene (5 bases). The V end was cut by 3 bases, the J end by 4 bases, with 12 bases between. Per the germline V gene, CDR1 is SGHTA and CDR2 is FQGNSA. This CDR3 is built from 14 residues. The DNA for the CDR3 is TGTGCCAGCAGCTTTGAGGACACCCCCTATGGCTACACCTTC. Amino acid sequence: CASSFEDTPYGYTF.

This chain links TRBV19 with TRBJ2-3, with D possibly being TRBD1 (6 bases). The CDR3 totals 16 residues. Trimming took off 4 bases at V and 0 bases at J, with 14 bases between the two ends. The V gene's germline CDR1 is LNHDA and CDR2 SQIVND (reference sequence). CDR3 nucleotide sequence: TGTGCCAGTAGTAGAAGGGACACCCAAAGCACAGATACGCAGTATTTT. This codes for CASSRRDTQSTDTQYF.

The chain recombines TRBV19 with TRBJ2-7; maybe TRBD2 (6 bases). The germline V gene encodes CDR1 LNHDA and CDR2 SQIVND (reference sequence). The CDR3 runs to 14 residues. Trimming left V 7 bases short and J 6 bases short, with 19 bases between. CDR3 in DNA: TGTGCCAGTAACATGGGGACGGAGGGTAGCGAGCAGTACTTC. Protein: CASNMGTEGSEQYF.

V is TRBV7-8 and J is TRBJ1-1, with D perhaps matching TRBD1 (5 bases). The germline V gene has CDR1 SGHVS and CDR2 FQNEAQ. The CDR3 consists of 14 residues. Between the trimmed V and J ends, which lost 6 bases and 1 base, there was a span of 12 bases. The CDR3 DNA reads TGTGCCAGCAGACCGGACACCCAGAACACTGAAGCTTTCTTT. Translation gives CASRPDTQNTEAFF. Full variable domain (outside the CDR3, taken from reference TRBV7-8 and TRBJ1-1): GAGVSQSPRYKVAKRGQDVALRCDPISGHVSLFWYQQALGQGPEFLTYFQNEAQLDKSGLPSDRFFAERPEGSVSTLKIQRTQQEDSAVYLCASRPDTQNTEAFFGQGTRLTVV.

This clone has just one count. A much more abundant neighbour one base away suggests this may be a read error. The chain's CDR3 is CASSFWGETQYF. The CDR3, as DNA: TGTGCCAGCAGCTTTTGGGGGGAGACCCAGTACTTC. This sequence joins TRBV11-2 and TRBJ2-5; D tentatively reads TRBD1 or TRBD2 (5 bases each). The CDR3 covers 12 residues. Per germline, CDR1 SGHAT and CDR2 FQNNGV. Trimming left V 3 bases short and J 5 bases short, with 7 bases between.

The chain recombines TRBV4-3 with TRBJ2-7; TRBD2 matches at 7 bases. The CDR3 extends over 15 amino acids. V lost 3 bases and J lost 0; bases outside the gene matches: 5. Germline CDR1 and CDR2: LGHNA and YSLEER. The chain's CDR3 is CASSQGLADSYEQYF. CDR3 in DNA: TGCGCCAGCAGCCAGGGTCTAGCGGACTCCTACGAGCAGTACTTC.

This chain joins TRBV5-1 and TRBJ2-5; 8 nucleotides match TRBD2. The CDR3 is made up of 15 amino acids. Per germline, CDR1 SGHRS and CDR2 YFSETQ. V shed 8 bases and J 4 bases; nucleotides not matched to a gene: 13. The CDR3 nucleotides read TGCGCCAGTAGCCAGGGTTCGGGAGGGCCAGAGACCCAGTACTTC. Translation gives CASSQGSGGPETQYF.

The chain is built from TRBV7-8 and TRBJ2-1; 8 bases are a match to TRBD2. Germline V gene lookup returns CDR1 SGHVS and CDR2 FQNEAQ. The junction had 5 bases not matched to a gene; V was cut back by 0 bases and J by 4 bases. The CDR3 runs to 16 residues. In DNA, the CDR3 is TGTGCCAGCAGCTTAGCGACGCCTAGCGGGTACAATGAGCAGTTCTTC. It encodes CASSLATPSGYNEQFF.

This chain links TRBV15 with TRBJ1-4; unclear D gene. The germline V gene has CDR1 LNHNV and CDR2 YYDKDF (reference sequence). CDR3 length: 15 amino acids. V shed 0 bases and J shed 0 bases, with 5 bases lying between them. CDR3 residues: CATSRDYATNEKLFF. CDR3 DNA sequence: TGTGCCACCAGCAGAGATTATGCAACTAATGAAAAACTGTTTTTT.

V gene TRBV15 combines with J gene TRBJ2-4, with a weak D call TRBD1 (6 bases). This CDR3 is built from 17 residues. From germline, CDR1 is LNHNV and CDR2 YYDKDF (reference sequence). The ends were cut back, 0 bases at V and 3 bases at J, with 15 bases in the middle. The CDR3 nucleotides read TGTGCCACCAGCAGAGACGCTTTCCCAGGGGTCAAAAACATTCAGTACTTC. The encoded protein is CATSRDAFPGVKNIQYF.

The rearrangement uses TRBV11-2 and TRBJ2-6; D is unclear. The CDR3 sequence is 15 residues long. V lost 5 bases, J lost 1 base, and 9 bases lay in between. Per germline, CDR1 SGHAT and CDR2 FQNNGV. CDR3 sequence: CASSPAASGANVLTF. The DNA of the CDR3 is TGTGCCAGCAGCCCCGCGGCTTCTGGGGCCAACGTCCTGACTTTC.

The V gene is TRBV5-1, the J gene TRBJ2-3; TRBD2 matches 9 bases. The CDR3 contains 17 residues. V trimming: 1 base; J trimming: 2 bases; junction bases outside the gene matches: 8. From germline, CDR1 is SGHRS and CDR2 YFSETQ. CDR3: CASSLRATSGNTDTQYF. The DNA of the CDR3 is TGCGCCAGCAGCTTGCGTGCGACTAGCGGTAACACAGATACGCAGTATTTT.

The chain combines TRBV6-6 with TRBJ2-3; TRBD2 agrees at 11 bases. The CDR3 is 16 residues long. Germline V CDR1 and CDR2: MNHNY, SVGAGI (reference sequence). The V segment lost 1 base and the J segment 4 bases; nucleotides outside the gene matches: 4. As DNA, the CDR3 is TGTGCCAGCAGTTACTTATTAGCGGGAGGGGCAGATACGCAGTATTTT. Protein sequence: CASSYLLAGGADTQYF.

The CDR3 reads CAIGPSGQGGDGYTF. DNA of the CDR3: TGTGCCATCGGTCCCTCAGGACAGGGAGGGGATGGCTACACCTTC. V is TRBV10-3 and J is TRBJ1-2; 8 nucleotides match TRBD1. This CDR3 region has 15 residues. The germline V gene encodes CDR1 ENHRY and CDR2 SYGVKD. V was pared by 8 bases and J by 6 bases, with 14 bases of the junction left unmatched.

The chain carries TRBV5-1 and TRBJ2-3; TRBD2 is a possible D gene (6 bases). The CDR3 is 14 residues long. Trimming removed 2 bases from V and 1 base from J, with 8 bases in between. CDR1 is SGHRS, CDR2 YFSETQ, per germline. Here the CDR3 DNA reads TGCGCCAGCAGCTTCGGGGGACGCACAGATACGCAGTATTTT. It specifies CASSFGGRTDTQYF.

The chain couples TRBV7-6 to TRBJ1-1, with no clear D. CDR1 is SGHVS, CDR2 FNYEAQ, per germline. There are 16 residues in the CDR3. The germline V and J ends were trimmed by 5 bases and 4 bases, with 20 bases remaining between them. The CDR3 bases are TGTGCCAGCAGCCAATGGCACAGCGCCGCGAGCACTGAAGCTTTCTTT. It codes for CASSQWHSAASTEAFF.

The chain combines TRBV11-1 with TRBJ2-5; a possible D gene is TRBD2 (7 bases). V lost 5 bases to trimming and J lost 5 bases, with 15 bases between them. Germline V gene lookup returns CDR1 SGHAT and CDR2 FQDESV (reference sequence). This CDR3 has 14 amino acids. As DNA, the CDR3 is TGTGCCAGCAGCAAGAGGGGGGGCAGGGAGACCCAGTACTTC. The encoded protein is CASSKRGGRETQYF.

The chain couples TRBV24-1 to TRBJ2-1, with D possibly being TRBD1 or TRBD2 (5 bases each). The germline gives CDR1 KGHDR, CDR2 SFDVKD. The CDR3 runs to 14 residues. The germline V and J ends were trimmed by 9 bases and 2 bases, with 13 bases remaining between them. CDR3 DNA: TGTGCCACCTCCCCCCCGGGACCCTACAATGAGCAGTTCTTC. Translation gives CATSPPGPYNEQFF.

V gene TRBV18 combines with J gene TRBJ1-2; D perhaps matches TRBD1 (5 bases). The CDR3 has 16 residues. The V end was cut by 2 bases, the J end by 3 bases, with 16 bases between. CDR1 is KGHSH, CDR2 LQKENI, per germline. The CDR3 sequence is CASSPNAGPSDYGYTF. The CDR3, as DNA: TGTGCCAGCTCACCAAACGCGGGACCGTCCGACTATGGCTACACCTTC.

CDR3 protein: CASSPDLETQYF. CDR3 bases: TGCGCCAGCAGCCCGGACTTGGAGACCCAGTACTTC. This chain uses TRBV5-1 with TRBJ2-5; weak D call: TRBD2 (5 bases). This CDR3 comprises 12 residues. Germline V gene lookup returns CDR1 SGHRS and CDR2 YFSETQ. V lost 4 bases to trimming and J lost 5 bases, with 9 bases between them.

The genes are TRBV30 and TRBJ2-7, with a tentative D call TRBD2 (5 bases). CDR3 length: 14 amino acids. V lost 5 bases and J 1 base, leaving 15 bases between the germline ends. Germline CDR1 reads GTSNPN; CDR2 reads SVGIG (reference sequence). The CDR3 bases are TGTGCCTGGTTGGCTCGGGGAATATCCTACGAGCAGTACTTC. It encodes CAWLARGISYEQYF.

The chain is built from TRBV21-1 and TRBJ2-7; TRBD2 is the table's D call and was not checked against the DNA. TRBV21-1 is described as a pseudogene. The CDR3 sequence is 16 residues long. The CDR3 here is CASSEVAGISSYEQYF. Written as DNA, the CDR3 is TGTGCCAGCAGCGAAGTAGCGGGAATATCCTCCTACGAGCAGTACTTC.